This TCR beta chain was profiled in a study of blood T cell repertoires in COVID-19. Two negative PCRs, clearance, or symptom resolution characterized the recovered Cohort 3 donors. Generated by immunoSEQ multiplex PCR, the TCRdb table keeps only in-frame clones and is missing some. The repertoire holds 190,000 or so clones, roughly 87% seen once, with approximately 2.2% in the top ten. The CDR3 totals 18 residues. Germline lookup yields CDR1 SGDLS and CDR2 YYNGEE. J was trimmed by 1 base and V by 0 bases; bases with no gene match: 10. The sequence was collected from a woman aged 30 to 39 who had recovered from COVID-19. The material sequenced was PBMCs or T cells enriched from blood (not recorded which). The chain carries TRBV9 and TRBJ1-1, with 9 nucleotides matching TRBD1. CDR3 sequence (DNA): TGTGCCAGCAGCGTAGTGGACAGGGGCGGTAGATCGAACACTGAAGCTTTCTTT. Translated: CASSVVDRGGRSNTEAFF.